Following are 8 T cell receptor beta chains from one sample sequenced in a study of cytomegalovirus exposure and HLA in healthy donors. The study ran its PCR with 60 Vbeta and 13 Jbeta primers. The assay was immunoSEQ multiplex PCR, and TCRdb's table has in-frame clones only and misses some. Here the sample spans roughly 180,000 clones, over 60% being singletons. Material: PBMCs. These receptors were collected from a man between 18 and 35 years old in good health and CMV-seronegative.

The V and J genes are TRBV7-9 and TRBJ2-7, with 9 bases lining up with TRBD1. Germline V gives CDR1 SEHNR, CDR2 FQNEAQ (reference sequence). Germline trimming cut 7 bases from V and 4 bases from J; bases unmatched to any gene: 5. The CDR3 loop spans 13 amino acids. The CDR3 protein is CASNPGQGYEQYF. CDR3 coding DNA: TGTGCCAGCAACCCGGGACAGGGTTACGAGCAGTACTTC.

The CDR3 DNA reads TGTGCCAGTAGTCTATACAATGAGCAGTTCTTC. Translating it yields CASSLYNEQFF. The J gene is TRBJ2-1, the V gene TRBV19; D remains unclear. The CDR3 sequence is 11 residues long. Trimming took 5 bases from V and 4 from J, leaving 3 bases between them. Germline V gene lookup returns CDR1 LNHDA and CDR2 SQIVND (reference sequence).

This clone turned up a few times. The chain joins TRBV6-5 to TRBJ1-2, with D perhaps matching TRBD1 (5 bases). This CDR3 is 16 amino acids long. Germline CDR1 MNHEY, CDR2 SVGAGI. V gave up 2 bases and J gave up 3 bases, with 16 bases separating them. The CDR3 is CASSYGRGGTDYGYTF. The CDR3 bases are TGTGCCAGCAGTTACGGGCGGGGCGGAACCGACTATGGCTACACCTTC.

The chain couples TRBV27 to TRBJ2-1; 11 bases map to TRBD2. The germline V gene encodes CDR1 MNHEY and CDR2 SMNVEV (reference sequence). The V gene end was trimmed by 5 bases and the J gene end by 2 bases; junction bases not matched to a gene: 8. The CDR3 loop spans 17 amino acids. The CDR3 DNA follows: TGTGCCAGCAGTCCCCGCTCTAGCGGGAGGACCTACAATGAGCAGTTCTTC. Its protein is CASSPRSSGRTYNEQFF.

The DNA for the CDR3 is TGTGCCAGCACGTCGGGGACAGGCACCGGGGAGCTGTTTTTT. This encodes CASTSGTGTGELFF. The V and J genes are TRBV28 and TRBJ2-2, with 8 bases matching TRBD1. The germline gives CDR1 MDHEN, CDR2 SYDVKM. V dropped 7 bases and J dropped 4; count of bases not matched to a gene: 5. CDR3 size: 14 residues.

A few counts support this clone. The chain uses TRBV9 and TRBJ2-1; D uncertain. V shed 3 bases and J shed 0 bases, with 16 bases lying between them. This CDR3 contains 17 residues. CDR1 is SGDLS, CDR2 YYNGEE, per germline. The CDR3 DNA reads TGTGCCAGCAGCGGGAACATAGCCCTGAGCTCCTACAATGAGCAGTTCTTC. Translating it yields CASSGNIALSSYNEQFF.

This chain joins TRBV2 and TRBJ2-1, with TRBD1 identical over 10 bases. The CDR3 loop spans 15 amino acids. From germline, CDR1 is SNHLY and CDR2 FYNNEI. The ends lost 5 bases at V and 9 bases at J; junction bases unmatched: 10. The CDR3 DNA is TGTGCCAGCAGTAACTGGGGACAGGGGTTTGGTGAGCAGTTCTTC. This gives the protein CASSNWGQGFGEQFF. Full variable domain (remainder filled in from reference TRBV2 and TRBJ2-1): EPEVTQTPSHQVTQMGQEVILRCVPISNHLYFYWYRQILGQKVEFLVSFYNNEISEKSEIFDDQFSVERPDGSNFTLKIRSTKLEDSAMYFCASSNWGQGFGEQFFGPGTRLTVL.

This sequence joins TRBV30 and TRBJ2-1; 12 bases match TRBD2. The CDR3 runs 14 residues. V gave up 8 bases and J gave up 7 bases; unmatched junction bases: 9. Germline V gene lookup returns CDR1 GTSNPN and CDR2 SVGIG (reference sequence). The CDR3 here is CAQAGTSGYNEQFF. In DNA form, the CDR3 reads TGTGCCCAAGCCGGGACTAGCGGGTATAATGAGCAGTTCTTC.